Sequencing of this T cell receptor beta chain was carried out in a study of cytomegalovirus exposure and HLA in healthy donors. Primers for the PCR totalled 60 Vbeta and 13 Jbeta. Libraries were prepared by immunoSEQ multiplex PCR; TCRdb keeps only in-frame clonotypes and omits some of them. Of 180,000 or so clones listed, roughly 80% were seen once; the top ten hold around 3.2%. Germline loops: CDR1 SQVTM, CDR2 ANQGSEA. Trimming removed 1 base from V and 9 bases from J, with 16 bases in between. The CDR3 extends over 14 amino acids. The chain combines TRBV29-1 with TRBJ2-1; D remains unclear. This clonotype was sampled from a female donor in good health and CMV-seronegative. Sequenced: PBMCs. The CDR3 DNA sequence: TGCAGCGTTGAAGGTAGTTTTGCGCCGATTGAGCAGTTCTTC. Translated, it gives CSVEGSFAPIEQFF.